This T cell receptor (beta chain) was sequenced during a study of T cell responses to AZD1222 COVID-19 vaccine. As concerns this clone: Its antigen is currently unknown.

The CDR3 consists of 15 residues. Trimming removed 1 base from V and 4 bases from J, with 12 bases in between. Germline CDR1 LGHDT, CDR2 YNNKEL (reference sequence). General study results and limits: Compared with day 0, the breadth and depth of the Spike-specific TCR repertoire rose significantly after two doses of AZD1222. At 160-218 and 743-854, vaccine-associated CD4 TCRs were dominant, and they spanned spike.

Doses given second, at about 4 or about 12 weeks, were pooled. The method was immunoSEQ multiplex PCR; TCRdb's version includes in-frame clones alone and lacks a portion of them. The table has some 99,000 clones, 88% seen once. The V and J genes are TRBV3-1 (or the pseudogene TRBV3-2) and TRBJ2-3; tentatively, D is TRBD1 (5 bases). The clonotype comes from an adult who received the AZD1222 COVID-19 vaccine. The source was peripheral blood, collected 28 days after the second AZD1222 dose. The CDR3 sequence: CASSQVNRWADTQYF. The CDR3 DNA is TGTGCCAGCAGCCAAGTGAACAGGTGGGCAGATACGCAGTATTTT.